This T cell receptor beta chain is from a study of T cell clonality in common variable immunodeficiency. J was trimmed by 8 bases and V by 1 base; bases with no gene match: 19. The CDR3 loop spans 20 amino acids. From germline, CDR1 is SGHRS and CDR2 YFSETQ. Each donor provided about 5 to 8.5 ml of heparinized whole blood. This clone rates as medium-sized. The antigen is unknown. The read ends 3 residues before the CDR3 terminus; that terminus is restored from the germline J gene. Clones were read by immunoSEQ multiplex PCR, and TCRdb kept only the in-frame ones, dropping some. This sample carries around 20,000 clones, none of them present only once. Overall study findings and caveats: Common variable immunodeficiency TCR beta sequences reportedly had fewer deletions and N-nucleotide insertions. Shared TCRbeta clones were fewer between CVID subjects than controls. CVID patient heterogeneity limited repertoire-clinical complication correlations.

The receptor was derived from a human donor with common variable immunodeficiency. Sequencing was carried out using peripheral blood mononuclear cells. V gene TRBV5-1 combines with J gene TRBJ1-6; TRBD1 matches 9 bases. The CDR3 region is CASSLFAPGVWTGEYSPLHF. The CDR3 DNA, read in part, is TGCGCCAGCAGCTTGTTTGCCCCCGGAGTATGGACAGGGGAATATTCACCC.